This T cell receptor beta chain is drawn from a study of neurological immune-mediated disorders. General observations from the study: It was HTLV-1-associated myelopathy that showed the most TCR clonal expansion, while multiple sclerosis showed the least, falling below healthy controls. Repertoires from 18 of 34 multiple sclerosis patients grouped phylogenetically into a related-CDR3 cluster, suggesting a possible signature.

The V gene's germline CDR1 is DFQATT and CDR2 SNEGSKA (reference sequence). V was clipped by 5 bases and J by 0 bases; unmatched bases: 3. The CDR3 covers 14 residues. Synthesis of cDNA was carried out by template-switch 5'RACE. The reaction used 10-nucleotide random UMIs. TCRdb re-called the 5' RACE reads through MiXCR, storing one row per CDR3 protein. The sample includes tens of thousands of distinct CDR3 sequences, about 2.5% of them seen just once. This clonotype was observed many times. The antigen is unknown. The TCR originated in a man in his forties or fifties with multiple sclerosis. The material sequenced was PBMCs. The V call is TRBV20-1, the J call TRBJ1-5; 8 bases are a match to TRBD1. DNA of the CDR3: TGCAGTGCTCGGACAGGGTATAGCAATCAGCCCCAGCATTTT. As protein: CSARTGYSNQPQHF.